These T cell receptor beta chains were read from a single sample in a study of T-cell memory formation after mild COVID-19. TCRdb redid the calling of the 5' RACE reads with MiXCR, one entry per CDR3 protein. The table records roughly 130,000 distinct CDR3 sequences, roughly 15% of them present only once. The material sequenced was PBMCs or a T cell subset sorted from them (not recorded which). These receptor sequences come from an adult woman who had mild COVID-19 (a few samples of this study predate the infection). Cell type and time point are not known. The conserved cysteine and the conserved F or W are not part of the CDR3 here.

j_call v_call cdr3_aa
TRBJ2-2 TRBV19 ASRSKSTNTGELF
TRBJ2-7 TRBV30 AWSVSSEGSWEQY
TRBJ2-7 TRBV12-3/TRBV12-4 ASSPGLAASYEQY
TRBJ1-1 TRBV12-3/TRBV12-4 ASSTRNTEAF
TRBJ1-1 TRBV7-2 ASSSTGGAEAEAF
TRBJ2-1 TRBV18 ASSPPSYNEQF
TRBJ1-1 TRBV5-1 ASIPQGAKNTEAF
TRBJ2-1 TRBV7-8 ASSPIEGGWDEQF
TRBJ2-7 TRBV12-3/TRBV12-4 ASSLSPQGYEQY
TRBJ2-7 TRBV12-3/TRBV12-4 ASSSTAGGVYEQY
TRBJ1-5 TRBV12-3/TRBV12-4 ASSNRDSNQPQH
TRBJ2-3 TRBV7-9 ASSSRGRRGEPHTDTQY
TRBJ2-5 TRBV5-1 ASSLVSVQETQY
TRBJ1-2 TRBV29-1 SVFGQGERRYGYT
TRBJ2-7 TRBV29-1 SVLAGGSYEQY
TRBJ2-2 TRBV6-5 ASRRTSGGGGTGELF
TRBJ2-1 TRBV9 ASSVDGRSSYNEQF
TRBJ2-7 TRBV28 ASSSHSGGVYEQY
TRBJ2-1 TRBV9 ASSVEGSPYNEQF
TRBJ2-2 TRBV12-3/TRBV12-4 ASSMHTNRGHPWVSGELF
TRBJ2-7 TRBV5-1 ASSEGTGSNEQY
TRBJ1-4 TRBV18 ASSPVDRLNEKLF
TRBJ2-1 TRBV4-3 ASSQGDLAGDTSSYNEQF
TRBJ2-2 TRBV20-1 SALMGVSGELF
TRBJ2-1 TRBV7-2 ASSLDLSTYNEQF
TRBJ1-2 TRBV13 ASSLGRGANYGYT
TRBJ2-1 TRBV7-9 ASSLWGASYNEQF
TRBJ2-7 TRBV3-1 ASRSPSYEQY
TRBJ2-2 TRBV2 ASSRGQGASTGELF
TRBJ1-5 TRBV4-1 ASSQARGSNQPQH
TRBJ2-3 TRBV29-1 SATTGVTTDTQY
TRBJ1-6 TRBV4-1 ASSQVGTGPYNSPLH
TRBJ2-5 TRBV5-1 ASSQTGGEETQY
TRBJ1-4 TRBV28 ASSLSPNEKLF